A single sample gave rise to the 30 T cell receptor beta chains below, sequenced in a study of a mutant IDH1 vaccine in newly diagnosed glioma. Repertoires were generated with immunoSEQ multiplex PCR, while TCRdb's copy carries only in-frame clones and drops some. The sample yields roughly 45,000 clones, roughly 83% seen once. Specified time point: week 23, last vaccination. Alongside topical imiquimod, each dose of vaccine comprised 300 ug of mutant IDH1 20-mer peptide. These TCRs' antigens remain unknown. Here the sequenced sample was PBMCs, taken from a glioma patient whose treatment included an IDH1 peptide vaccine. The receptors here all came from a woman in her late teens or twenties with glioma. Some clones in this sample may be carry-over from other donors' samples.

DNA for the CDR3: TGTGCCAGTAGTATAAAAGTAGGGTCTTCACCCCTCCACTTT. Its protein product is CASSIKVGSSPLHF. The rearrangement links TRBV19 to TRBJ1-6; unclear D gene. The length of the CDR3 is 14 residues. Germline assignment: CDR1 LNHDA and CDR2 SQIVND (reference sequence). V lost 2 bases, J lost 9 bases, and 11 bases lay in between.

This CDR3 reads CASSPSTGNGYTF. In DNA form, the CDR3 reads TGTGCCAGCAGTCCTTCGACAGGGAATGGCTACACCTTC. The chain recombines TRBV25-1 with TRBJ1-2; 7 bases agree with TRBD1. The germline V gene has CDR1 MGHDK and CDR2 SYGVNS. This CDR3 spans 13 amino acids. Losses at the gene ends were 5 bases for V and 6 bases for J; bases not matched to a gene: 6.

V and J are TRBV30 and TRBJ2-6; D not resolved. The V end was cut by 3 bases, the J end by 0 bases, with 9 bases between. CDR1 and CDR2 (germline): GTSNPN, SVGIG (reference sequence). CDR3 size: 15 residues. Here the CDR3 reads CAWSSILSGANVLTF. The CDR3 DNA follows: TGTGCCTGGAGCTCCATTCTCTCTGGGGCCAACGTCCTGACTTTC.

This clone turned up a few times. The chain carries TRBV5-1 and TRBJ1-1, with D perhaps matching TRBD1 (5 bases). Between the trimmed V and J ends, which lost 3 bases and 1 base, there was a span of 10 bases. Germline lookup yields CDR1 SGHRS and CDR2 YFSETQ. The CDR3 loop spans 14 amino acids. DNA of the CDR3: TGCGCCAGCAGCTCGCATGGGGGGAACACTGAAGCTTTCTTT. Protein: CASSSHGGNTEAFF.

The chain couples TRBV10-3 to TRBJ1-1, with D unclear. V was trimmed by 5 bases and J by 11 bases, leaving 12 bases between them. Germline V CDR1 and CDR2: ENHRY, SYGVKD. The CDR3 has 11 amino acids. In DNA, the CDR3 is TGTGCCATCAGTCCGGGATTCGGGGCTTTCTTT. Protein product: CAISPGFGAFF.

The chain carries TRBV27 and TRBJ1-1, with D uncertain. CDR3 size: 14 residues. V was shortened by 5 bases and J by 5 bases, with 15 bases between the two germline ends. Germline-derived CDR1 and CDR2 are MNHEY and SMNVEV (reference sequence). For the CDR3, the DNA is TGTGCCAGCAGTCCCCAGTTAGCTCCAACTGAAGCTTTCTTT. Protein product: CASSPQLAPTEAFF.

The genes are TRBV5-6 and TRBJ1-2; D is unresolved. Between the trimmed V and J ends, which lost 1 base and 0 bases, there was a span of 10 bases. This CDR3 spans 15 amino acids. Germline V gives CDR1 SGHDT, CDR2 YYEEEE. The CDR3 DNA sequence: TGTGCCAGCAGCTTGACAGCCACCACTAACTATGGCTACACCTTC. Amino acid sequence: CASSLTATTNYGYTF.

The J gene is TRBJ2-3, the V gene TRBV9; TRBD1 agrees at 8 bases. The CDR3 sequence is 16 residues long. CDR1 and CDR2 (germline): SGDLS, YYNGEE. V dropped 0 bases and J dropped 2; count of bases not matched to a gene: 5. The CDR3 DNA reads TGTGCCAGCAGCGTAGGAAGGACAGGGACCACAGATACGCAGTATTTT. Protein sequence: CASSVGRTGTTDTQYF.

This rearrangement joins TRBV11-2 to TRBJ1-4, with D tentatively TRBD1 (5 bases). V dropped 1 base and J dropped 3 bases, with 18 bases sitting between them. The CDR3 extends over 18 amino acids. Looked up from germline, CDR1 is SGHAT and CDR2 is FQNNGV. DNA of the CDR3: TGTGCCAGCAGCTTAGGGGCAGGGATGGGGCCCCCTAATGAAAAACTGTTTTTT. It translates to CASSLGAGMGPPNEKLFF.

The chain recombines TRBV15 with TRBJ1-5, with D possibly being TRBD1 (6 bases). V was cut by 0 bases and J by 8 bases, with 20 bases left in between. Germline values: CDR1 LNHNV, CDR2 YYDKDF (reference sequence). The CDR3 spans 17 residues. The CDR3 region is CATSRDGGGWPREPQHF. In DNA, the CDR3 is TGTGCCACCAGCAGAGATGGGGGGGGCTGGCCCAGAGAGCCCCAGCATTTT.

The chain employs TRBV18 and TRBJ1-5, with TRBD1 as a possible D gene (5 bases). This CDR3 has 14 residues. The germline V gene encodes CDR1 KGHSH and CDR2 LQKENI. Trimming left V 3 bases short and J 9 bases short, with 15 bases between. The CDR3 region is CASSPAQAGGPQHF. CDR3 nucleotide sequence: TGTGCCAGCTCACCGGCCCAGGCCGGGGGGCCCCAGCATTTT.

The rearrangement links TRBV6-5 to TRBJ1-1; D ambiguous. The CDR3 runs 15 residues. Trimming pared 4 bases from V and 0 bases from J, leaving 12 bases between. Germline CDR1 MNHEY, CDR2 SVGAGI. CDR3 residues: CASSFQSTVNTEAFF. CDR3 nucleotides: TGTGCCAGCAGTTTCCAGTCCACGGTGAACACTGAAGCTTTCTTT.

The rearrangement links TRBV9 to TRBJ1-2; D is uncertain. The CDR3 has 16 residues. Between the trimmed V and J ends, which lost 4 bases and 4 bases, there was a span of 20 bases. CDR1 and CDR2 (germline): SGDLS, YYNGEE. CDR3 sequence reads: CASSLGSSAILYGYTF. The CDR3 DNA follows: TGTGCCAGCAGCCTAGGGTCGTCGGCCATCCTCTATGGCTACACCTTC.

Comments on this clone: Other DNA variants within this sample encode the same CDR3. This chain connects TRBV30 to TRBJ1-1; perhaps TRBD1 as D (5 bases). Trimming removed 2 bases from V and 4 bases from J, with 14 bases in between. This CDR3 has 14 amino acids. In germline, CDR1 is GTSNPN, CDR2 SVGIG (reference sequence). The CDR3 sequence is CAWSMGDRGTEAFF. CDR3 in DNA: TGTGCCTGGAGTATGGGGGACCGGGGCACTGAAGCTTTCTTT.

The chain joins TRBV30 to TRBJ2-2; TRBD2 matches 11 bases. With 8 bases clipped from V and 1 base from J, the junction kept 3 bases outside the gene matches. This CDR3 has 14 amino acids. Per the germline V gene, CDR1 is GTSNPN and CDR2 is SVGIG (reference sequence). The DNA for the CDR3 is TGTGCCCGCGGACTAGCGGGGAACACCGGGGAGCTGTTTTTT. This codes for CARGLAGNTGELFF.

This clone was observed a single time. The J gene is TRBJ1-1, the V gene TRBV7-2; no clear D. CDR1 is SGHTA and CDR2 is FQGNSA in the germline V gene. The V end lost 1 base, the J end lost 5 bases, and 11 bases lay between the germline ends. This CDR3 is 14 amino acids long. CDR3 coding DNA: TGTGCCAGCAGCTTAGGCCACTTCGGGACTGAAGCTTTCTTT. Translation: CASSLGHFGTEAFF.

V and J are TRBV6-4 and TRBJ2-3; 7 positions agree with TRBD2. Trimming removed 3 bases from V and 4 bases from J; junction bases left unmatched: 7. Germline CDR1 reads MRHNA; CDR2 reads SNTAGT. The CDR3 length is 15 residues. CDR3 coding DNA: TGTGCCAGCAGTGAATTTGGCGGGAGCTCAGATACGCAGTATTTT. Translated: CASSEFGGSSDTQYF.

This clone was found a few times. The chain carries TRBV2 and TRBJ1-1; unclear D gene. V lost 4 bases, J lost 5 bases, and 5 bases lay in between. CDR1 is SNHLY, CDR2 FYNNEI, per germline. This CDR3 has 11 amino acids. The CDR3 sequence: CASSAYTEAFF. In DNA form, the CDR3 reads TGTGCCAGCAGTGCCTATACTGAAGCTTTCTTT.

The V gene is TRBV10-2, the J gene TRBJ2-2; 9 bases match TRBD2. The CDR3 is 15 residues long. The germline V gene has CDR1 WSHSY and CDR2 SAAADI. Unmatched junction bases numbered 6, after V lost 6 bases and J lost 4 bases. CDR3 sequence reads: CASRPAGGGTGELFF. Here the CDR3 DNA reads TGCGCCAGCAGACCCGCGGGGGGGGGCACCGGGGAGCTGTTTTTT.

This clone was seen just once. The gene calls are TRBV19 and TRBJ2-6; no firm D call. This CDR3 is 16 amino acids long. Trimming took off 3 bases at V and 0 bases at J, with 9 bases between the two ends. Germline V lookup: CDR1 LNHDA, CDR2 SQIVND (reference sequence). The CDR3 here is CASSILQLSGANVLTF. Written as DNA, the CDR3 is TGTGCCAGTAGTATTCTACAGCTCTCTGGGGCCAACGTCCTGACTTTC.

This chain's CDR3 is CASSTYRGKVNEQFF. In DNA, the CDR3 is TGCGCCAGCAGTACGTACAGGGGGAAGGTCAATGAGCAGTTCTTC. V and J are TRBV10-1 and TRBJ2-1, with 8 bases aligning to TRBD1. The CDR3 length is 15 residues. CDR1 is WNHNN, CDR2 SYGVQD, per germline (reference sequence). The V gene end was trimmed by 5 bases and the J gene end by 6 bases; junction bases not matched to a gene: 9.

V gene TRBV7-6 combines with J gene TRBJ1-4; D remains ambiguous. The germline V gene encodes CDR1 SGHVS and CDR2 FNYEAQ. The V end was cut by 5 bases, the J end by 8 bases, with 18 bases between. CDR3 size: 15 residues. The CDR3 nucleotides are TGTGCCAGCAGCCCAATGGGTGGGTCGGTGGAAAAACTGTTTTTT. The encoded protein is CASSPMGGSVEKLFF.

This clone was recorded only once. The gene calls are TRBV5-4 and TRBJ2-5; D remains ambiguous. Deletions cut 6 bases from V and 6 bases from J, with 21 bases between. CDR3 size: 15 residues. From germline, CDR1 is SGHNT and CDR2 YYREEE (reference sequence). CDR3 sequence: CASTRESGPSQTQYF. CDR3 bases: TGTGCCAGCACGAGAGAGTCTGGGCCCTCCCAGACCCAGTACTTC.

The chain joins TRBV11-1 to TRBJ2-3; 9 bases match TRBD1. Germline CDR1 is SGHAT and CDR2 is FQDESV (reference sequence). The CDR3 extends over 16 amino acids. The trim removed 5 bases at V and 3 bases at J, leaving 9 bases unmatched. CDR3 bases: TGTGCCAGCAGCAACCGGGACAGGGCCGGAACAGATACGCAGTATTTT. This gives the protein CASSNRDRAGTDTQYF.

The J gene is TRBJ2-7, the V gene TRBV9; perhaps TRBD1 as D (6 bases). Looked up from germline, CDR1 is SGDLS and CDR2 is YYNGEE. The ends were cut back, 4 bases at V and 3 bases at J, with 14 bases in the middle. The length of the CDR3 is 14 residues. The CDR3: CASSPGTNYYEQYF. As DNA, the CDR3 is TGTGCCAGCAGCCCCGGGACAAATTACTACGAGCAGTACTTC.

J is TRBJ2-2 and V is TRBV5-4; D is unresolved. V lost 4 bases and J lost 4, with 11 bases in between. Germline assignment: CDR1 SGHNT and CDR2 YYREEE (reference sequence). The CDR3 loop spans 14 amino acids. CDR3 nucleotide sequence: TGTGCCAGCAGCCTGGGGTCCAGCACCGGGGAGCTGTTTTTT. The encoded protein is CASSLGSSTGELFF.

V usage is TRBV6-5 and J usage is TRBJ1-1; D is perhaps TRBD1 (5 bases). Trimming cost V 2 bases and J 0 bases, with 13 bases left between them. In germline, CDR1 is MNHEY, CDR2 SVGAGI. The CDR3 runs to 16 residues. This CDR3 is CASSYAWGRMNTEAFF. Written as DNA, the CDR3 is TGTGCCAGCAGTTACGCCTGGGGCAGGATGAACACTGAAGCTTTCTTT.

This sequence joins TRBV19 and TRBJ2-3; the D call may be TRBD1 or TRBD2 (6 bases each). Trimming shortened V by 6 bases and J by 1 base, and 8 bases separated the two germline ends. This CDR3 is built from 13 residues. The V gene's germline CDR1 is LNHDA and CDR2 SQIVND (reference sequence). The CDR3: CASRRGGTDTQYF. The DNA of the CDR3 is TGTGCCAGTAGAAGGGGGGGCACAGATACGCAGTATTTT.

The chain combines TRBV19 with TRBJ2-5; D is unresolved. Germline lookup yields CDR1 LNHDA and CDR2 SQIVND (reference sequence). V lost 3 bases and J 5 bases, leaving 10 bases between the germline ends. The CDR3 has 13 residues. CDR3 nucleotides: TGTGCCAGTAGTATTTCCAGTAGGGAGACCCAGTACTTC. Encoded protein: CASSISSRETQYF.

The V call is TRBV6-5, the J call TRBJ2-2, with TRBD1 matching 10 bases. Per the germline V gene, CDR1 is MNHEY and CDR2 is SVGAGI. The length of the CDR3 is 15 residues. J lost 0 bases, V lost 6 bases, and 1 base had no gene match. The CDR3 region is CASRDRGANTGELFF. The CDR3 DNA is TGTGCCAGCAGGGACAGGGGGGCGAACACCGGGGAGCTGTTTTTT.